The 7 T cell receptor beta chains listed next were all sequenced from one sample in a study of early T cells in non-severe SARS-CoV-2 infection (dated by TCRdb to the early 2020s). The library was built by means of 5' RACE. TCRdb shows the sequencer as NextSeq 500. The raw public reads went through TCRdb reprocessing: fastp at Q25, MiXCR clone calling, in-frame beta chains kept. All rows with the same CDR3 protein become a single entry with the most common DNA and genes. A total of tens of thousands of distinct CDR3 sequences appear in this sample, about 10% of them only once. The ten largest clones represent 5.5% to 6% of the sample. Sample: whole blood, taken at baseline. Every receptor here comes from an adult who was a healthcare worker with PCR-confirmed SARS-CoV-2 infection or an uninfected control (not recorded which).

CDR3 in amino acids: CASSSVPGQSSYEQYF. As DNA, the CDR3 is TGTGCCAGCAGCTCAGTCCCGGGACAGAGTTCCTACGAGCAGTACTTC. The V call is TRBV11-2, the J call TRBJ2-7, with 7 bases identical to TRBD1. The CDR3 is 16 residues long. V was pared by 4 bases and J by 1 base, with 10 bases of the junction left unmatched. CDR1 is SGHAT and CDR2 is FQNNGV in the germline V gene. Full variable domain (missing parts from reference TRBV11-2 and TRBJ2-7): EAGVAQSPRYKIIEKRQSVAFWCNPISGHATLYWYQQILGQGPKLLIQFQNNGVVDDSQLPKDRFSAERLKGVDSTLKIQPAKLEDSAVYLCASSSVPGQSSYEQYFGPGTRLTVT.

The chain is built from TRBV20-1 and TRBJ1-3; tentatively, D is TRBD1 (5 bases). The CDR3 is 14 amino acids. The germline V gene encodes CDR1 DFQATT and CDR2 SNEGSKA (reference sequence). The germline V and J ends were trimmed by 1 base and 2 bases, with 9 bases remaining between them. The CDR3 spells CSARGGSAGNTIYF. The CDR3 bases are TGCAGTGCTAGAGGGGGGTCAGCTGGAAACACCATATATTTT.

This rearrangement joins TRBV20-1 to TRBJ2-3; D unclear. CDR1 and CDR2 from the germline V gene are DFQATT and SNEGSKA (reference sequence). The CDR3 is made up of 14 amino acids. Trimming took 5 bases from V and 6 from J, leaving 18 bases between them. DNA for the CDR3: TGCAGTGCTTTAAGAACTATCCGAGGCGATACGCAGTATTTT. This sequence encodes CSALRTIRGDTQYF.

This clonotype was seen only a few times. V usage is TRBV12-3 or TRBV12-4 and J usage is TRBJ2-7; 11 positions match TRBD2. V was pared by 6 bases and J by 4 bases, with 8 bases of the junction left unmatched. The CDR3 sequence is 15 residues long. CDR3 DNA sequence: TGTGCCAGCAGGATTACTAGCGGGGGACGATACGAGCAGTACTTC. Amino acid sequence: CASRITSGGRYEQYF.

The rearrangement uses TRBV6-2 or TRBV6-3 and TRBJ2-1, with 12 bases lining up with TRBD2. This CDR3 comprises 15 residues. Germline-derived CDR1 and CDR2 are MNHEY and SVGEGT. V shed 5 bases and J 9 bases; nucleotides not matched to a gene: 8. CDR3: CASSKTSGGVGEQFF. In DNA, the CDR3 is TGTGCCAGCAGTAAGACTAGCGGGGGTGTGGGTGAGCAGTTCTTC.

The V call is TRBV5-1, the J call TRBJ2-2; no reliable D call. V lost 1 base and J lost 4, with 8 bases in between. In germline, CDR1 is SGHRS, CDR2 YFSETQ. This CDR3 is 14 amino acids long. The CDR3 is CASSLRPSTGELFF. The CDR3 DNA reads TGCGCCAGCAGCTTGAGGCCCAGCACCGGGGAGCTGTTTTTT. Variable domain in full (rest from reference TRBV5-1 and TRBJ2-2): KAGVTQTPRYLIKTRGQQVTLSCSPISGHRSVSWYQQTPGQGLQFLFEYFSETQRNKGNFPGRFSGRQFSNSRSEMNVSTLELGDSALYLCASSLRPSTGELFFGEGSRLTVL.

This clonotype was seen only a few times. The V call is TRBV30, the J call TRBJ2-2; TRBD1 agrees at 9 bases. Germline V gives CDR1 GTSNPN, CDR2 SVGIG (reference sequence). CDR3 length: 15 amino acids. V shed 2 bases, J shed 3 bases, and the junction held 4 bases outside the gene matches. CDR3 bases: TGTGCCTGGAGTCCCGGGACAGGGTACACCGGGGAGCTGTTTTTT. Translation gives CAWSPGTGYTGELFF.